The 30 T cell receptor beta chains given below trace back to one sample, sequenced in a study of brain T cells in children with intractable seizures. Described time point: blood from clinic visit 5 months post-surgery; TSC patient then seizure free. Produced via immunoSEQ multiplex PCR; TCRdb's table is partial and in-frame only. The sample consists of a few hundred thousand clones, roughly 93% of them appearing once. The specimen comprised peripheral blood, sampled more than 4 months after surgery. Every receptor here comes from a boy less than two years old with tuberous sclerosis and intractable seizures.

The genes are TRBV3-1 (or the pseudogene TRBV3-2) and TRBJ1-3; D ambiguous. The V gene's germline CDR1 is LGHDT and CDR2 YNNKEL (reference sequence). Trimming removed 11 bases from V and 3 bases from J, with 14 bases in between. This CDR3 has 13 amino acids. The CDR3 sequence: CAASPLGGNTIYF. DNA for the CDR3: TGTGCCGCATCCCCGCTTGGTGGAAACACCATATATTTT.

The V call is TRBV5-6, the J call TRBJ2-1; TRBD1 matches 8 bases. This CDR3 region has 16 residues. The germline V gene has CDR1 SGHDT and CDR2 YYEEEE. Trimming cost V 4 bases and J 7 bases; bases outside gene matches: 13. CDR3 in amino acids: CASSPTPRQGANEQFF. In DNA, the CDR3 is TGTGCCAGCAGCCCCACGCCACGGCAGGGGGCTAATGAGCAGTTCTTC.

The chain couples TRBV6-4 to TRBJ1-1; no clear D gene. CDR3 size: 12 residues. V lost 2 bases and J 6 bases, leaving 7 bases between the germline ends. Germline assignment: CDR1 MRHNA and CDR2 SNTAGT. CDR3 residues: CASSDGSAEAFF. As DNA, the CDR3 is TGTGCCAGCAGTGACGGGAGCGCTGAAGCTTTCTTT.

The V call is TRBV7-9, the J call TRBJ2-3, with TRBD2 matching 11 bases. The trim removed 2 bases at V and 2 bases at J, leaving 12 bases unmatched. This CDR3 is built from 19 residues. From germline, CDR1 is SEHNR and CDR2 FQNEAQ (reference sequence). CDR3 protein: CASSLFPASGGQFTDTQYF. The CDR3 DNA reads TGTGCCAGCAGCTTATTTCCGGCTAGCGGGGGGCAGTTCACAGATACGCAGTATTTT.

This clone showed up just once. The rearrangement links TRBV30 to TRBJ1-3; D call uncertain. The germline V and J ends were trimmed by 0 bases and 3 bases, with 24 bases remaining between them. The length of the CDR3 is 19 residues. Germline V CDR1 and CDR2: GTSNPN, SVGIG (reference sequence). For the CDR3, the DNA is TGTGCCTGGAGTGTATGGGCTCGCCCCCGACGGGTTTATGGAAACACCATATATTTT. Its protein product is CAWSVWARPRRVYGNTIYF.

The chain employs TRBV24-1 and TRBJ2-1; D ambiguous. Germline CDR1 is KGHDR and CDR2 is SFDVKD. The ends were cut back, 4 bases at V and 0 bases at J, with 12 bases in the middle. CDR3 size: 16 residues. The CDR3 region is CATSDHVKGSYNEQFF. The CDR3 coding sequence is TGTGCCACCAGTGACCACGTTAAGGGCTCCTACAATGAGCAGTTCTTC.

CDR3 residues: CASKTRFDFRLHF. CDR3 DNA sequence: TGTGCCAGCAAAACAAGGTTTGACTTTCGCCTCCACTTT. The V gene is TRBV7-2, the J gene TRBJ1-6; D remains unclear. The CDR3 is 13 amino acids. Germline V gene lookup returns CDR1 SGHTA and CDR2 FQGNSA. Between the trimmed V and J ends, which lost 7 bases and 15 bases, there was a span of 19 bases.

The chain combines TRBV5-1 with TRBJ2-7; TRBD1 matches 8 bases. Germline V gene sequence: CDR1 SGHRS, CDR2 YFSETQ. This CDR3 has 15 amino acids. V was pared by 0 bases and J by 4 bases, with 6 bases of the junction left unmatched. CDR3 coding DNA: TGCGCCAGCAGCTTGGTTTCCGACAGGGGTTACGAGCAGTACTTC. Residues: CASSLVSDRGYEQYF.

The genes are TRBV24-1 and TRBJ2-7; the match to TRBD1 covers 8 bases. The germline V gene encodes CDR1 KGHDR and CDR2 SFDVKD. There are 12 residues in the CDR3. Trimming at V came to 9 bases and at J to 2 bases, leaving 2 bases not matched to a gene. CDR3 sequence: CATGTGPYEQYF. The DNA of the CDR3 is TGTGCCACCGGGACAGGCCCCTACGAGCAGTACTTC.

The rearrangement uses TRBV29-1 and TRBJ2-1; 9 positions match TRBD1. CDR1 SQVTM and CDR2 ANQGSEA come from the germline V gene. The junction had 13 bases not matched to a gene; V was cut back by 5 bases and J by 8 bases. This CDR3 region has 15 residues. The CDR3, as DNA: TGCAGCGTTAAAGGAGCTGGACAGGGGTGGGATGAGCAGTTCTTC. Amino acids: CSVKGAGQGWDEQFF.

The rearrangement uses TRBV3-1 (or the pseudogene TRBV3-2) and TRBJ2-4, with 7 bases that match TRBD1. The germline V gene has CDR1 LGHDT and CDR2 YNNKEL (reference sequence). With V trimmed by 0 bases and J by 5 bases, 4 bases remained unmatched. The CDR3 contains 15 residues. CDR3 loop: CASSQELGTENIQYF. Here the CDR3 DNA reads TGTGCCAGCAGCCAAGAACTAGGGACAGAAAACATTCAGTACTTC.

The chain couples TRBV5-1 to TRBJ2-2, with D unclear. Germline CDR1 and CDR2: SGHRS and YFSETQ. The CDR3 totals 14 residues. V lost 3 bases and J lost 4, with 10 bases in between. DNA of the CDR3: TGCGCCAGCAGCTCCGGCGATCGCACCGGGGAGCTGTTTTTT. Amino acid sequence: CASSSGDRTGELFF.

The chain combines TRBV24-1 with TRBJ2-1, with D perhaps TRBD1 (6 bases). The germline V gene encodes CDR1 KGHDR and CDR2 SFDVKD. The CDR3 is 11 residues long. Trimming removed 7 bases from V and 10 bases from J, with 10 bases in between. The chain's CDR3 is CATRYGTEQFF. The DNA for the CDR3 is TGTGCCACCAGGTACGGGACAGAGCAGTTCTTC.

The chain carries TRBV7-9 and TRBJ2-4; D not certain. V lost 0 bases and J 0 bases, leaving 3 bases between the germline ends. The germline gives CDR1 SEHNR, CDR2 FQNEAQ (reference sequence). This CDR3 contains 14 residues. The CDR3 sequence is CASSLAEAKNIQYF. As DNA, the CDR3 is TGTGCCAGCAGCTTAGCGGAAGCCAAAAACATTCAGTACTTC. Variable domain in full (rest from reference TRBV7-9 and TRBJ2-4): DTGVSQNPRHKITKRGQNVTFRCDPISEHNRLYWYRQTLGQGPEFLTYFQNEAQLEKSRLLSDRFSAERPKGSFSTLEIQRTEQGDSAMYLCASSLAEAKNIQYFGAGTRLSVL.

This chain joins TRBV5-8 and TRBJ2-1; D might be TRBD2 (5 bases). The V gene lost 0 bases and the J gene lost 5 bases, with 15 bases spanning the gap. The CDR3 sequence is 16 residues long. Germline-derived CDR1 and CDR2 are SGHTS and YDEGEE. As DNA, the CDR3 is TGTGCCAGCAGCTTGGATTTGGCGGGCGTCAACAATGAGCAGTTCTTC. Residues: CASSLDLAGVNNEQFF.

This chain connects TRBV6-5 to TRBJ1-1; D is possibly TRBD1 (5 bases). Per the germline V gene, CDR1 is MNHEY and CDR2 is SVGAGI. Trimming stripped 4 bases from V and 3 bases from J, with 9 bases between. The CDR3 is 13 residues long. CDR3 nucleotide sequence: TGTGCCAGCAGTTCCGGGACCCACACTGAAGCTTTCTTT. This codes for CASSSGTHTEAFF.

The V and J genes are TRBV6-5 and TRBJ2-7; TRBD1 is a possible D gene (5 bases). The V gene's germline CDR1 is MNHEY and CDR2 SVGAGI. Between the trimmed V and J ends, which lost 4 bases and 8 bases, there was a span of 24 bases. The CDR3 is 16 residues long. CDR3 in DNA: TGTGCCAGCAGTTCCCGTGTGCAGGGAAGGTTAAGGAAGCAGTACTTC. Amino acids: CASSSRVQGRLRKQYF.

This chain joins TRBV19 and TRBJ1-2; D not resolved. The CDR3 is 13 amino acids. Germline CDR1 is LNHDA and CDR2 is SQIVND (reference sequence). The V end was cut by 4 bases, the J end by 4 bases, with 10 bases between. For the CDR3, the DNA is TGTGCCAGTAGTAGAAATAAGGGCTATGGCTACACCTTC. Its translation: CASSRNKGYGYTF.

This clone was detected only a few times. The chain uses TRBV11-2 and TRBJ1-1; no reliable D call. This CDR3 is built from 9 residues. CDR1 SGHAT and CDR2 FQNNGV come from the germline V gene. The ends were cut back, 7 bases at V and 11 bases at J, with 8 bases in the middle. The CDR3 sequence is CASTWRAFF. CDR3 in DNA: TGTGCCAGCACCTGGAGGGCTTTCTTT.

The rearrangement joins TRBV3-1 (or the pseudogene TRBV3-2) to TRBJ1-2, with D possibly TRBD1 on 6 matching bases. The germline V gene encodes CDR1 LGHDT and CDR2 YNNKEL (reference sequence). Trimming removed 5 bases at V and 7 bases at J, with 17 bases between. The CDR3 runs 14 residues. The CDR3 loop is CASSTQVTGIGYTF. The CDR3 DNA follows: TGTGCCAGCAGCACTCAAGTAACAGGGATTGGCTACACCTTC.

The J gene is TRBJ2-1, the V gene TRBV12-3 or TRBV12-4; no clear D gene. CDR3 length equals 13 residues. V lost 6 bases and J lost 2, with 8 bases in between. In nucleotides, the CDR3 is TGTGCCAGCAGCCGGTACCCCTACAATGAGCAGTTCTTC. The encoded protein is CASSRYPYNEQFF.

CDR3 nucleotides: TGTGCCAGCGTACAGGCCAACTCCTACGAGCAGTACTTC. Translation: CASVQANSYEQYF. The chain links TRBV2 to TRBJ2-7, with D possibly TRBD1 on 5 matching bases. The CDR3 spans 13 residues. V shed 8 bases and J shed 0 bases, with 11 bases lying between them. Germline values: CDR1 SNHLY, CDR2 FYNNEI.

The chain recombines TRBV5-8 with TRBJ2-1; 13 nucleotides match TRBD2. After removal of 4 bases from V and 7 bases from J, the junction contained 8 bases not matched to a gene. Germline CDR1 and CDR2: SGHTS and YDEGEE. The CDR3 extends over 16 amino acids. The DNA for the CDR3 is TGTGCCAGCAGCCCCTGGACTAGCGGGAGAATAAATGAGCAGTTCTTC. Amino acids: CASSPWTSGRINEQFF.

The rearrangement uses TRBV3-1 (or the pseudogene TRBV3-2) and TRBJ1-3; 10 nucleotides line up with TRBD1. CDR1 and CDR2 (germline): LGHDT, YNNKEL (reference sequence). J lost 8 bases, V lost 1 base, and 2 bases had no gene match. CDR3 length: 14 amino acids. The DNA for the CDR3 is TGTGCCAGCAGCCAAGGGGACAGGGGACACACCATATATTTT. It codes for CASSQGDRGHTIYF.

The chain is built from TRBV4-1 and TRBJ1-1; D is undetermined. Germline assignment: CDR1 MGHRA and CDR2 YSYEKL. The length of the CDR3 is 15 residues. The V and J ends lost 5 bases and 2 bases respectively, with 15 bases between them. In DNA, the CDR3 is TGCGCCAGCAGCACCCGGGTCAGTATTAACACTGAAGCTTTCTTT. Encoded protein: CASSTRVSINTEAFF.

The V and J genes are TRBV6-5 and TRBJ1-6; 7 bases are shared with TRBD1. The ends lost 2 bases at V and 7 bases at J; junction bases unmatched: 8. This CDR3 spans 16 amino acids. Germline V gene data show CDR1 as MNHEY and CDR2 as SVGAGI. The CDR3 region is CASSYGVDRANSPLHF. CDR3 bases: TGTGCCAGCAGTTACGGGGTCGACAGGGCAAATTCACCCCTCCACTTT.

This clone was detected once. In nucleotides, the CDR3 is TGCGCCAGCAGCCATGGCGGGAACCTGAACACTGAAGCTTTCTTT. Its protein product is CASSHGGNLNTEAFF. This rearrangement joins TRBV5-1 to TRBJ1-1, with D unresolved. Trimming removed 4 bases at V and 0 bases at J, with 13 bases between. The CDR3 totals 15 residues. Germline values: CDR1 SGHRS, CDR2 YFSETQ. The whole variable domain, filled in from reference TRBV5-1 and TRBJ1-1, reads KAGVTQTPRYLIKTRGQQVTLSCSPISGHRSVSWYQQTPGQGLQFLFEYFSETQRNKGNFPGRFSGRQFSNSRSEMNVSTLELGDSALYLCASSHGGNLNTEAFFGQGTRLTVV.

The J gene is TRBJ1-6, the V gene TRBV4-1; D unresolved. Germline assignment: CDR1 MGHRA and CDR2 YSYEKL. Trimming took off 1 base at V and 2 bases at J, with 12 bases between the two ends. CDR3 length equals 17 residues. The CDR3 is CASSQGLWAAYNSPLHF. CDR3 in DNA: TGCGCCAGCAGCCAAGGACTGTGGGCCGCCTATAATTCACCCCTCCACTTT.

This rearrangement joins TRBV7-9 to TRBJ2-1; no firm D call. The germline gives CDR1 SEHNR, CDR2 FQNEAQ (reference sequence). This CDR3 is 14 amino acids long. Trimming stripped 4 bases from V and 5 bases from J, with 12 bases between. CDR3 sequence: CASSSAPIHNEQFF. CDR3 nucleotide sequence: TGTGCCAGCAGCTCGGCACCCATACACAATGAGCAGTTCTTC.

CDR3 bases: TGTGCCAGCAGCCAAGACCCCCAAAGCTCCTACGAGCAGTACTTC. Encoded protein: CASSQDPQSSYEQYF. This sequence joins TRBV3-1 (or the pseudogene TRBV3-2) and TRBJ2-7; D gene ambiguous. The CDR3 runs to 15 residues. Germline V gene data show CDR1 as LGHDT and CDR2 as YNNKEL (reference sequence). V was pared by 0 bases and J by 0 bases, with 9 bases between.